This entry describes one TCR beta chain. The antigen is not known. The PCR made use of 60 Vbeta and 13 Jbeta primers. Profiled with immunoSEQ multiplex PCR; TCRdb holds only in-frame clones, not every one. The sample has about 150,000 clones; roughly 68% are singletons. In germline, CDR1 is SGHTA, CDR2 FQGNSA. The CDR3 extends over 14 amino acids. With V trimmed by 4 bases and J by 4 bases, 3 bases remained unmatched. The sample belongs to a study of cytomegalovirus exposure and HLA in healthy donors. General study points: Researchers counted roughly 160 TCR beta chains as cytomegalovirus-associated.

The rearrangement links TRBV7-2 to TRBJ2-5; 10 positions agree with TRBD2. Sequenced sample: PBMCs. The TCR sequence derives from a man under 40 in good health and CMV-seropositive. CDR3 amino acids: CASSSLAGVETQYF. CDR3 in DNA: TGTGCCAGCAGCTCTCTAGCGGGAGTAGAGACCCAGTACTTC.